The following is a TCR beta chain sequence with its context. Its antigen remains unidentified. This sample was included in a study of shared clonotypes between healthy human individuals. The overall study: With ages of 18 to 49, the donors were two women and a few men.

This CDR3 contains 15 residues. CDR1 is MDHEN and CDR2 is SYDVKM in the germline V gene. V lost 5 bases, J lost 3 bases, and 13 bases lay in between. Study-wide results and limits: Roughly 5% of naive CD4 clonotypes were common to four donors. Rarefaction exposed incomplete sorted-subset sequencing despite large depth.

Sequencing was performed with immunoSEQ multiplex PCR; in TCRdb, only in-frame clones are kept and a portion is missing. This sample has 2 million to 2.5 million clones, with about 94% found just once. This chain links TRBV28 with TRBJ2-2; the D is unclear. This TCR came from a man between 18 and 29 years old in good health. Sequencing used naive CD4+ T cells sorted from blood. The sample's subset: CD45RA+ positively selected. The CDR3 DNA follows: TGTGCCAGCAGTACCTCCGGACGGGACACCGGGGAGCTGTTTTTT. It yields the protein CASSTSGRDTGELFF.